Below, one T cell receptor (beta chain) is given with its context. This specimen comes from a study of blood T cell repertoires in COVID-19. Germline loops: CDR1 MGHRA, CDR2 YSYEKL. There are 14 residues in the CDR3. The V gene lost 5 bases and the J gene lost 2 bases, with 12 bases spanning the gap. Only in-frame clones appear in the TCRdb table, and some are missing; sequencing was by immunoSEQ multiplex PCR. The table includes approximately 100,000 clones, roughly 92% detected once. The TCR sequence derives from a man in his 70s with acute or convalescent COVID-19. The sample was peripheral blood. The chain carries TRBV4-1 and TRBJ1-2; D unresolved. The CDR3: CASSTSSGNYGYTF. The CDR3 DNA reads TGCGCCAGCAGCACTTCGTCGGGGAACTATGGCTACACCTTC.